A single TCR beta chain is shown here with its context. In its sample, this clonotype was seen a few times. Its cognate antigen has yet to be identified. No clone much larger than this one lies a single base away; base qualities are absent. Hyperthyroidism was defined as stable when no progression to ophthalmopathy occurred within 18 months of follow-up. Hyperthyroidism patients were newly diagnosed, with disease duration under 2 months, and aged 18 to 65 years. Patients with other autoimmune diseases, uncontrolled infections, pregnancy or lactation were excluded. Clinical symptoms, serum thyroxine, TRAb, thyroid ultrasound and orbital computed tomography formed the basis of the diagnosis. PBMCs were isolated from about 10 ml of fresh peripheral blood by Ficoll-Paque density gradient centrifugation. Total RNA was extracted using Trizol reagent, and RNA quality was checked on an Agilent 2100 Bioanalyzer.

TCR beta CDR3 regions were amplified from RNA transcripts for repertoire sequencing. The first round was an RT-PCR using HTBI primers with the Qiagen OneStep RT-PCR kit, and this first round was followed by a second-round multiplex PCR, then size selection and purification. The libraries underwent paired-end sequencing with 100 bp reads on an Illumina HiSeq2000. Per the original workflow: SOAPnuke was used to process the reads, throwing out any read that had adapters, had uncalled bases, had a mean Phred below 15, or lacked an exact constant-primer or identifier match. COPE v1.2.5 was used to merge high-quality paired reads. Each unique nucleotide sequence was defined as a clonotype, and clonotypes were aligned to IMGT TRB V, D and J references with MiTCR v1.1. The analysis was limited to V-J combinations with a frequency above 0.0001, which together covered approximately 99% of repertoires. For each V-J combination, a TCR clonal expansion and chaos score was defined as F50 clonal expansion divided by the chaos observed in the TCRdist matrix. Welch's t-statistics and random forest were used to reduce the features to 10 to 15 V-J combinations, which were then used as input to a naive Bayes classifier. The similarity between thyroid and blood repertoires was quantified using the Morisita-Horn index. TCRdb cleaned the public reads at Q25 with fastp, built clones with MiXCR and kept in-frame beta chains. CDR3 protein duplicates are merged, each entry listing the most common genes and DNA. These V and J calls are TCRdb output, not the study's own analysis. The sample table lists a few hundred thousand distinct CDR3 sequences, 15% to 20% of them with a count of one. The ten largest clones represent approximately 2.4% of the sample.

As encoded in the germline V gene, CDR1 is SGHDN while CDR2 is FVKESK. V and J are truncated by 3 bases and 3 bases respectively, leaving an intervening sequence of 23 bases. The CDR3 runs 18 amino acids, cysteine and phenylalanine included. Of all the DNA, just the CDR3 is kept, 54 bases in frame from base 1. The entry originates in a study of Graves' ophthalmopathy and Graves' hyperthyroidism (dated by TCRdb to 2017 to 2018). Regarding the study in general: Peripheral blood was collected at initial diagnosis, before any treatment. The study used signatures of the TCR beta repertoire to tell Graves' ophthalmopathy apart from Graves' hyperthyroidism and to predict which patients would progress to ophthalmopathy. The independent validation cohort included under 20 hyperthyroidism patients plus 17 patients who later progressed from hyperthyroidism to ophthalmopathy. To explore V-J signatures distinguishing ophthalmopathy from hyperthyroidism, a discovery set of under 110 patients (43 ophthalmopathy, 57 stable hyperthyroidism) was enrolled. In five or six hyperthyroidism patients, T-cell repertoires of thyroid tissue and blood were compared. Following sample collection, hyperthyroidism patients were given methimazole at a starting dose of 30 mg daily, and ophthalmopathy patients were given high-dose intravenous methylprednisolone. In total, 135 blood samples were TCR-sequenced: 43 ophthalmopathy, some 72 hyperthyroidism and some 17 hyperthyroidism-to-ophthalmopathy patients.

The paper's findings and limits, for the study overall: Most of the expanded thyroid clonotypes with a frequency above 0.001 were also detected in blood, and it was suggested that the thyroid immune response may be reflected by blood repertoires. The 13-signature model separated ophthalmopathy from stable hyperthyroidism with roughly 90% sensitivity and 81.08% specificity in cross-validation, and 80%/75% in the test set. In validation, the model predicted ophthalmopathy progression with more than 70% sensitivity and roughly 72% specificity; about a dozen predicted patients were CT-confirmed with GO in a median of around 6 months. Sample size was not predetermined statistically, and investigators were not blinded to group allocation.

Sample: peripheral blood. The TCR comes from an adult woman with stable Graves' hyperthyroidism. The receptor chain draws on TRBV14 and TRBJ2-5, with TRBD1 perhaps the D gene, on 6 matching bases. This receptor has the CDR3 CASSQWLRRDPGEETQYF. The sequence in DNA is TGTGCCAGCAGCCAGTGGTTGCGCCGGGACCCAGGGGAAGAGACCCAGTACTTC.